The 8 T cell receptor beta chains reported below all come from one sample, sequenced in a study of blood T cell repertoires in COVID-19. Profiled with immunoSEQ multiplex PCR; TCRdb holds only in-frame clones, not every one. The sample lists roughly 330,000 clones, 88% occurring once. The sequencing sample was made of PBMCs or T cells enriched from blood (not recorded which). These receptors were obtained from a man under 40 who had recovered from COVID-19.

The chain uses TRBV5-4 and TRBJ2-7; TRBD1 agrees at 7 bases. Germline V gene lookup returns CDR1 SGHNT and CDR2 YYREEE (reference sequence). Trimming at V came to 4 bases and at J to 3 bases, leaving 7 bases not matched to a gene. The CDR3 loop spans 14 amino acids. In nucleotides, the CDR3 is TGTGCCAGCAGCAACGACAGGGATATCTACGAGCAGTACTTC. Translating gives CASSNDRDIYEQYF.

This chain uses TRBV11-2 with TRBJ2-3; 7 bases map to TRBD2. The junction had 4 bases not matched to a gene; V was cut back by 7 bases and J by 6 bases. Per the germline V gene, CDR1 is SGHAT and CDR2 is FQNNGV. The CDR3 runs to 12 residues. The DNA of the CDR3 is TGTGCCAGCACATTCGGGGGGGATACGCAGTATTTT. This gives the protein CASTFGGDTQYF.

Points on this clone: Germline is not matched at one junction end, which may reflect a read error. The chain links TRBV20-1 to TRBJ2-7, with TRBD1 matching over 8 bases. CDR1 DFQATT and CDR2 SNEGSKA come from the germline V gene (reference sequence). This CDR3 is 11 amino acids long. As DNA, the CDR3 is TGCAGTGCAGCCCGGGACAGGTTGAGATTCTTC. Translated, it gives CSAARDRLRFF.

The chain carries TRBV29-1 and TRBJ2-3; the match to TRBD2 covers 13 bases. J was trimmed by 2 bases and V by 5 bases; bases with no gene match: 10. Germline CDR1 is SQVTM and CDR2 is ANQGSEA. The CDR3 has 17 residues. CDR3: CSVSGTSGDAATDTQYF. Here the CDR3 DNA reads TGCAGCGTTTCGGGGACTAGCGGGGATGCGGCCACAGATACGCAGTATTTT.

This rearrangement joins TRBV11-2 to TRBJ1-1, with no clear D. In germline, CDR1 is SGHAT, CDR2 FQNNGV. V lost 5 bases and J 7 bases, leaving 14 bases between the germline ends. This CDR3 is built from 13 residues. The CDR3 sequence is CASSAEGPREAFF. The CDR3 DNA reads as TGTGCCAGCAGCGCAGAGGGCCCCCGTGAAGCTTTCTTT.

This sequence joins TRBV15 and TRBJ1-2; D is possibly TRBD1 (5 bases). The length of the CDR3 is 15 residues. The V end was cut by 1 base, the J end by 4 bases, with 13 bases between. Germline V CDR1 and CDR2: LNHNV, YYDKDF (reference sequence). CDR3 bases: TGTGCCACCAGCAGAGCCGGACACCGGACCTATGGCTACACCTTC. It translates to CATSRAGHRTYGYTF.

This clone was counted only a few times. The chain recombines TRBV11-1 with TRBJ1-2; TRBD1 matches at 7 bases. Germline loops: CDR1 SGHAT, CDR2 FQDESV (reference sequence). V lost 5 bases and J lost 3; bases outside the gene matches: 6. The CDR3 totals 14 residues. CDR3 protein: CASSRGGTDYGYTF. CDR3 nucleotides: TGTGCCAGCAGCCGGGGGGGGACAGACTATGGCTACACCTTC.

This chain uses TRBV11-3 with TRBJ2-2; D is uncertain. V was pared by 2 bases and J by 3 bases, with 13 bases between. This CDR3 is 16 amino acids long. Per germline, CDR1 SGHNT and CDR2 YENEEA. This CDR3 reads CASSLTPQTYTGELFF. The CDR3 nucleotides are TGTGCCAGCAGCTTAACTCCACAGACCTACACCGGGGAGCTGTTTTTT.